The entry below describes one T cell receptor beta chain. This specimen belongs to a study of CD8 T cells in Susac syndrome. The RNA, about 0.5 to 1 ug, was put through reverse transcription using random hexamers. Multiplex immunoSEQ PCR targeted 54 Vbeta and 13 Jbeta TCR beta segments. MiXCR, run by TCRdb on the immunoSEQ multiplex PCR reads, gives a single entry per CDR3 protein. This table holds about 110,000 distinct CDR3 sequences, approximately 96% found once. The study sequenced TCR beta in blood CD8+ and CD4+ T cells. Germline CDR1 and CDR2: SQVTM and ANQGSEA. CDR3 length: 17 residues. Unmatched junction bases numbered 12, after V lost 3 bases and J lost 5 bases.

The chain combines TRBV29-1 with TRBJ2-2; 10 bases line up with TRBD1. The sequenced sample consisted of CD4+ T cells from PBMCs. The origin of this receptor is a human donor in good health. The CDR3 DNA reads TGCAGCGTTGAGGGTGGACAGGGGGTAGGAGGGACCGGGGAGCTGTTTTTT. This translates into CSVEGGQGVGGTGELFF.